This T cell receptor beta chain was recovered during a study of shared clonotypes between healthy human individuals. On the study more broadly: Per-donor plates numbered three CD4 naive, three CD4 memory, two CD8 naive and one CD8 memory.

This table comes from immunoSEQ multiplex PCR, and its TCRdb copy is limited to in-frame clones, with some not included. Altogether roughly 850,000 clones are present, about 97% being singletons, with the ten largest covering 0.2% to 0.25%. Trimming shortened V by 0 bases and J by 4 bases, and 12 bases separated the two germline ends. From germline, CDR1 is SEHNR and CDR2 FQNEAQ (reference sequence). The length of the CDR3 is 16 residues. Naive CD8 cells lacked CD45RO, underwent positive selection for CCR7 and left out terminally differentiated effector memory CD45RA+ cells. What was sequenced was naive CD8+ T cells sorted from blood. The chain joins TRBV7-9 to TRBJ2-2, with D tentatively TRBD1 (6 bases). The TCR comes from a man younger than 40 in good health. CDR3 protein: CASSLAQGSRTGELFF. As DNA, the CDR3 is TGTGCCAGCAGCTTAGCGCAGGGGTCGCGCACCGGGGAGCTGTTTTTT.